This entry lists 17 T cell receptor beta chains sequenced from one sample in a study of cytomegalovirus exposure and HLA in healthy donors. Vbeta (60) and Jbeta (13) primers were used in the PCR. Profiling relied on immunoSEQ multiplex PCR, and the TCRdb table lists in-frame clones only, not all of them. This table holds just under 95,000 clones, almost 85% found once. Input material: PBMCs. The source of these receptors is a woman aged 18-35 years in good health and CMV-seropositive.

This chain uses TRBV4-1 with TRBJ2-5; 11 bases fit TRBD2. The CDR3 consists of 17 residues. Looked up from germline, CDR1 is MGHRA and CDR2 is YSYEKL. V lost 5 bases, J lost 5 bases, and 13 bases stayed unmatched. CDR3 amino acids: CASSGGTGLAGSETQYF. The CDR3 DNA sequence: TGCGCCAGCAGCGGGGGGACTGGACTAGCGGGCTCGGAGACCCAGTACTTC.

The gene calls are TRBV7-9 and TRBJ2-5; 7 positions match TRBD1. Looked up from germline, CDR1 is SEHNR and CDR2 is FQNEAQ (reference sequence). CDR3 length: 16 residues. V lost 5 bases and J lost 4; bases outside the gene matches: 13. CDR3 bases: TGTGCCAGCAGCGCCAGGACACGACAGGGATCAGAGACCCAGTACTTC. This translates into CASSARTRQGSETQYF.

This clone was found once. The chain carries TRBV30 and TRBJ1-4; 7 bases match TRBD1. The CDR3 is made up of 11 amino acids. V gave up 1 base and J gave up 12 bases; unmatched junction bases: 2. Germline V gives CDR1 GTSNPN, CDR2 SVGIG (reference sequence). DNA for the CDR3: TGTGCCTGGAGTGAGGGGGCTGAACTGTTTTTT. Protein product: CAWSEGAELFF.

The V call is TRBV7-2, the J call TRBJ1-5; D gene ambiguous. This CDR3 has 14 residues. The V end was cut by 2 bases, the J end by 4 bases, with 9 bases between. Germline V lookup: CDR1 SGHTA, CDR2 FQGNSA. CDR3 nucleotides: TGTGCCAGCAGCTTACTGGGGAGGAATCAGCCCCAGCATTTT. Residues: CASSLLGRNQPQHF.

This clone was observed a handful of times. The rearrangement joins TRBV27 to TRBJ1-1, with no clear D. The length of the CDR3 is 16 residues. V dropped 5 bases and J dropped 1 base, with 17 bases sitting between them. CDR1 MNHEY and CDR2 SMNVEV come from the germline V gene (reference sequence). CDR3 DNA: TGTGCCAGCAGTACAGTTTGGAAGCAAAAGAACACTGAAGCTTTCTTT. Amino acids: CASSTVWKQKNTEAFF.

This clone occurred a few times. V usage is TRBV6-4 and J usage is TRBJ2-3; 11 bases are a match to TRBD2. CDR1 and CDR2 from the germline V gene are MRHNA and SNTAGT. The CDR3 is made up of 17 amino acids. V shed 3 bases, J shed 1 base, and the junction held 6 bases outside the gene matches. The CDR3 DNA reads TGTGCCAGCAGTGAGGTAGCGGGGGGGCCGGGCACAGATACGCAGTATTTT. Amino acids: CASSEVAGGPGTDTQYF.

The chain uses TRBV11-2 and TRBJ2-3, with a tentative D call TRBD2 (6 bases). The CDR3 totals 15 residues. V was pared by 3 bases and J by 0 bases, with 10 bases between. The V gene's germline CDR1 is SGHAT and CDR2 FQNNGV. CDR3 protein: CASSLGGSSTDTQYF. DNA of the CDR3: TGTGCCAGCAGCTTGGGGGGTTCGAGCACAGATACGCAGTATTTT.

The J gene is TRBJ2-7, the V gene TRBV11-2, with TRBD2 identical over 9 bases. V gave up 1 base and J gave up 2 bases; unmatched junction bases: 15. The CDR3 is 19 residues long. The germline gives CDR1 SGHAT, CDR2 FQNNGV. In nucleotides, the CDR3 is TGTGCCAGCAGCTTAGTGTCTGGTAGCGGGGGACCCGGAACCTACGAGCAGTACTTC. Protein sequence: CASSLVSGSGGPGTYEQYF. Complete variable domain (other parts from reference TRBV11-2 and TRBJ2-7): EAGVAQSPRYKIIEKRQSVAFWCNPISGHATLYWYQQILGQGPKLLIQFQNNGVVDDSQLPKDRFSAERLKGVDSTLKIQPAKLEDSAVYLCASSLVSGSGGPGTYEQYFGPGTRLTVT.

CDR3 in amino acids: CASSLTSSGGDNEQFF. The CDR3, as DNA: TGTGCCAGCAGCTTAACGAGTAGCGGGGGGGACAATGAGCAGTTCTTC. The chain is built from TRBV7-3 and TRBJ2-1; 11 bases agree with TRBD2. The V and J ends lost 0 bases and 5 bases, in that order; junction bases with no gene match: 3. Looked up from germline, CDR1 is SGHTA and CDR2 is FQGTGA. The CDR3 is made up of 16 amino acids.

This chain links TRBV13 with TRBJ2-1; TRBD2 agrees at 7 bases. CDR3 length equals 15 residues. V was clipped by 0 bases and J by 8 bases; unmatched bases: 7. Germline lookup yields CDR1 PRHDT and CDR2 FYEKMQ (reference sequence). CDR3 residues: CASSLGGGSLDEQFF. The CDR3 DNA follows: TGTGCCAGCAGCTTAGGTGGCGGGAGTCTGGATGAGCAGTTCTTC.

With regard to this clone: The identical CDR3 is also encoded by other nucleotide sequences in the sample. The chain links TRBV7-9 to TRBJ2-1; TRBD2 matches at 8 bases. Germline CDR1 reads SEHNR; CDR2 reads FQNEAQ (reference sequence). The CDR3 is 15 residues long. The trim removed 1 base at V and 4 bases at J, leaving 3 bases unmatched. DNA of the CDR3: TGTGCCAGCAGCTTAGTAACTAGCGGATACAATGAGCAGTTCTTC. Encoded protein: CASSLVTSGYNEQFF.

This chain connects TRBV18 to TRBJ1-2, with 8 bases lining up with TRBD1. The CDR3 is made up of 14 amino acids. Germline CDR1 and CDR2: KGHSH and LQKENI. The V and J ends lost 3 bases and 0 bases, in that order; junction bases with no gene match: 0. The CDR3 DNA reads TGTGCCAGCTCACCGGACAGGGCTAACTATGGCTACACCTTC. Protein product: CASSPDRANYGYTF.

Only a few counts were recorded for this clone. CDR3 DNA sequence: TGCAGCGTTGAGGAGGGAGAAGCTTTCTTT. As protein: CSVEEGEAFF. The V gene is TRBV29-1, the J gene TRBJ1-1; unclear D gene. This CDR3 spans 10 amino acids. The germline V gene has CDR1 SQVTM and CDR2 ANQGSEA. Trimming removed 3 bases at V and 8 bases at J, with 7 bases between.

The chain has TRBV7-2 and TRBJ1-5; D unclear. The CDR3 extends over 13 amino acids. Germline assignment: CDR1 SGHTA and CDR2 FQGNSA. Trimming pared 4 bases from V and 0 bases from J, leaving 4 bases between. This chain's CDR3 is CASSSVSNQPQHF. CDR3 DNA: TGTGCCAGCAGCTCCGTTAGCAATCAGCCCCAGCATTTT.

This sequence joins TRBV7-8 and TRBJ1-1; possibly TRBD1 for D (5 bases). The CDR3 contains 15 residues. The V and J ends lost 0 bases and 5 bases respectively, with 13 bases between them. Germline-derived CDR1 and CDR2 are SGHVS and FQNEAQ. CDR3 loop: CASSLAWGVGTEAFF. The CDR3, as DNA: TGTGCCAGCAGCTTAGCGTGGGGGGTAGGAACTGAAGCTTTCTTT.

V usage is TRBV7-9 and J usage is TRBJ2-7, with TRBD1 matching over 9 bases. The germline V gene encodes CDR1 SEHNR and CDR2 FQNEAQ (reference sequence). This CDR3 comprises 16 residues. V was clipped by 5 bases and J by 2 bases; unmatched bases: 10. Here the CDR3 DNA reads TGTGCCAGCAGCCAAATTTTCCGACAGGGGGCCTACGAGCAGTACTTC. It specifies CASSQIFRQGAYEQYF. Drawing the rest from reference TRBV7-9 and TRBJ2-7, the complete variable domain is DTGVSQNPRHKITKRGQNVTFRCDPISEHNRLYWYRQTLGQGPEFLTYFQNEAQLEKSRLLSDRFSAERPKGSFSTLEIQRTEQGDSAMYLCASSQIFRQGAYEQYFGPGTRLTVT.

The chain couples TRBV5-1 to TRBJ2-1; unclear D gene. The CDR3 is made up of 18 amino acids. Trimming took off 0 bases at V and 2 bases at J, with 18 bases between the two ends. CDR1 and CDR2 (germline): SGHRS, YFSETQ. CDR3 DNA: TGCGCCAGCAGCTTGGCCTCGGGTCGAGGAGCCACCTACAATGAGCAGTTCTTC. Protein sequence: CASSLASGRGATYNEQFF.